This T cell receptor beta chain derives from a study of blood T cell repertoires in COVID-19. Study context: The United States, Italy and Spain were the sources of the acute and convalescent COVID-19 samples.

Per the original methods: Amplifying reference gene primers gave estimates of nucleated cell counts. This table comes from immunoSEQ multiplex PCR, and its TCRdb copy is limited to in-frame clones, with some not included. V, J and clone size were drawn from that table, and D and trimming were deduced from the DNA. The sample consists of under 200,000 clones, roughly 83% of them appearing once. The receptor's source is an older woman with acute or convalescent COVID-19. Source material: peripheral blood.

CDR3 residues: CASSLGGRLNTGELFF. CDR3 nucleotides: TGTGCCAGCAGCTTGGGGGGCAGGCTGAACACCGGGGAGCTGTTTTTT. The V gene is TRBV5-4, the J gene TRBJ2-2, with TRBD1 as a possible D gene (5 bases). V was trimmed by 0 bases and J by 1 base, leaving 10 bases between them. In germline, CDR1 is SGHNT, CDR2 YYREEE (reference sequence). The CDR3 has 16 residues.